A selection of T cell receptor beta chains follows, all from one sample in a study of lung T cells in sarcoidosis with Löfgren's syndrome. One entry per CDR3 protein results from TCRdb running MiXCR on the reads. The profile shows about 2,900 distinct CDR3 sequences, around 25% of them singletons. Input material: CD4+ T cells from bronchoalveolar lavage. The receptors shown here come from a human donor with sarcoidosis (Löfgren's syndrome or another form), or a control subject (not recorded which). Each CDR3 is given with its conserved first and last residue. A D gene is named only where the DNA matches it firmly. Clone sizes are given selectively: once, few, many, or a class where the clone is expanded.

TRBD1,TRBJ1-2,medium-sized,TRBV6-1,TGTGCCAGCAGTTGGGGGGGACAGGGGCCGACCGGCTACACCTTC,CASSWGGQGPTGYTF
NA,TRBJ1-2,medium-sized,TRBV6-1,TGTGCCAGCAGTGACCGAAATTATGGCTACACCTTC,CASSDRNYGYTF
TRBD1,TRBJ1-3,NA,TRBV7-9,TGTGCCAGCAGCTCCGGGACAGGGGAATTTGGGGACACCATATATTTT,CASSSGTGEFGDTIYF
NA,TRBJ2-1,medium-sized,TRBV6-1,TGTGCCAGCCGCCCGTCCTACAATGAGCAGTTCTTC,CASRPSYNEQFF
NA,TRBJ2-1,medium-sized,TRBV6-1,TGTGCCAGCGCTAGAGGGGGAGGGGATGAGCAGTTCTTC,CASARGGGDEQFF
NA,TRBJ2-3,large,TRBV2,TGTGCCAGCAGACTCTCCGACGATACGCAGTATTTT,CASRLSDDTQYF
NA,TRBJ2-5,large,TRBV2,TGTGCCAGCAGTGAATGGGGTACTCTTAACGGAGTGACCCAGTACTTC,CASSEWGTLNGVTQYF
NA,TRBJ1-4,medium-sized,TRBV20-1,TGCAGTGCTAGAGAACGGTCACTAGGGACCACTAATGAAAAACTGTTTTTT,CSARERSLGTTNEKLFF
TRBD1,TRBJ1-2,large,TRBV6-1,TGTGCCAGCAGTGAAAAGAACAGGGGGATGAGTAGTCACTATGGCTACACCTTC,CASSEKNRGMSSHYGYTF
NA,TRBJ2-2,NA,TRBV12-5,TGTGCTAGTGGTTTGGTATCTATTACCGGGGAGCTGTTTTTT,CASGLVSITGELFF
TRBD1,TRBJ2-7,NA,TRBV6-1,TGTGCCAGCAGTTTCGGGACAGTCTCCTACGAGCAGTACTTC,CASSFGTVSYEQYF
NA,TRBJ1-3,medium-sized,TRBV18,TGTGCCAGCTCACCACAAGGGGGATCCTCTGGAAACACCATATATTTT,CASSPQGGSSGNTIYF
NA,TRBJ1-1,many,TRBV29-1,TGCAGCGCCACCGGGACGGTGAACACTGAAGCTTTCTTT,CSATGTVNTEAFF
TRBD2,TRBJ2-2,medium-sized,TRBV11-2,TGTGCCAGCAGCCCAGTCAGGACTAGGGACACCGGGGAGCTGTTTTTT,CASSPVRTRDTGELFF
NA,TRBJ2-7,few,TRBV9,TGTGCCAGCAGCCCCCTTACAGGGAGCGGGGAGCAGTACTTC,CASSPLTGSGEQYF
TRBD2,TRBJ2-1,NA,TRBV12-3/TRBV12-4,TGTGCCAGCAGTGCGTCGGGACTAGCAGGACTACAGGAGTTCTTC,CASSASGLAGLQEFF
NA,TRBJ2-7,few,TRBV5-4,TGTGCCAGCAGCTTGGACAGGACGGGGGAGCAGTACTTC,CASSLDRTGEQYF
TRBD1,TRBJ1-5,NA,TRBV20-1,TGCAGTGCTCAGAGGACAGGCCAACCAGTCAATGGCAATCAACCCCAGCATTTT,CSAQRTGQPVNGNQPQHF
NA,TRBJ2-6,medium-sized,TRBV5-1,TGCGCCAGCAGCCTTATTTTGGCCTCTGGGGCCAACGTCCTGACTTTC,CASSLILASGANVLTF
NA,TRBJ1-4,medium-sized,TRBV6-6,TGTGCCAGCAGTTACTCCGGGGGGCCTAATGAAAAACTGTTTTTT,CASSYSGGPNEKLFF
NA,TRBJ1-1,medium-sized,TRBV7-6,TGTGCCAGCAGCTTAGGAGCACAGGTTCAAGCTTTCTTT,CASSLGAQVQAFF
NA,TRBJ2-7,medium-sized,TRBV28,TGTGCCAGCAGGCGGGAGGGGGGACAGGGATCTATATCTTTAGGCCTTATATACGAGCAGTACTTC,CASRREGGQGSISLGLIYEQYF
NA,TRBJ2-1,many,TRBV10-1,TGCGCCAGGGTCTCGAAAGGACCCTACAATGAGCAGTTCTTC,CARVSKGPYNEQFF
NA,TRBJ2-7,many,TRBV19,TGTGCCAGTAGGGGCTCCAATATAGCGCCAAGCTCCTACGAGCAGTACTTC,CASRGSNIAPSSYEQYF
TRBD1,TRBJ1-1,NA,TRBV5-4,TGTGTCAGCAGCAGGGACAGGCAATCTGGAGCTTTCTTT,CVSSRDRQSGAFF
NA,TRBJ1-1,medium-sized,TRBV20-1,TGCAGTGCTCTCAGGGTGGTGGCTTTCTTT,CSALRVVAFF
NA,TRBJ2-3,medium-sized,TRBV7-2,TGTGCCAGCAGCTCTCTATCGGGCGCAGATACGCAGTATTTT,CASSSLSGADTQYF
NA,TRBJ2-3,medium-sized,TRBV10-3,TGTGCCACCGTCCACAGGGAAGGCACAGATACGCAGTATTTT,CATVHREGTDTQYF
NA,TRBJ1-6,medium-sized,TRBV6-4,TGTGCCAGCAGCTCACAGCATAATTCACCCCTCCACTTT,CASSSQHNSPLHF
NA,TRBJ2-3,NA,TRBV29-1,TGCAGCGTCGCCGGGGCAAGAACAGGGTCTAGCACAGATACGCAGTATTTT,CSVAGARTGSSTDTQYF
TRBD1,TRBJ2-3,medium-sized,TRBV7-3,TGTGCCAGCAGCACAGGGGGTGCAGATACGCAGTATTTT,CASSTGGADTQYF
TRBD1,TRBJ2-7,medium-sized,TRBV20-1,TGCAGTGCCGACCCAGGTAGACAGGGTGTCAACTACGAGCAGTACTTC,CSADPGRQGVNYEQYF
NA,TRBJ2-1,few,TRBV30,TGTGCCTGGTTAGGCCAGGGGTCCTACAATGAGCAGTTCTTC,CAWLGQGSYNEQFF
TRBD2,TRBJ2-7,medium-sized,TRBV20-1,TGCAGTGCGTTCTTAGCGGGGGGAATTTCCTACGAGCAGTACTTC,CSAFLAGGISYEQYF
NA,TRBJ1-3,medium-sized,TRBV4-3,TGCGCCAGCAGCCAAGATATGACAGCTACCCTCTCTGGAAACACCATATATTTT,CASSQDMTATLSGNTIYF
TRBD1,TRBJ1-6,medium-sized,TRBV2,TGTGCCAGCAGCGGGACAGGGGGGAATTCACCCCTCCACTTT,CASSGTGGNSPLHF
NA,TRBJ1-2,medium-sized,TRBV9,TGTGCCAGCAGCGTAGGCAACAGCAACTATGGCTACACCTTC,CASSVGNSNYGYTF
TRBD1,TRBJ1-3,NA,TRBV18,TGTGCCAGCTCACCAAGACTTCCAGGGGGATCCTCTGAAAACATCATATATTTT,CASSPRLPGGSSENIIYF
TRBD1,TRBJ1-6,medium-sized,TRBV7-6,TGTGCCAGCAGCCGCGGACAGGTCGATAATTCACCCCTCCACTTT,CASSRGQVDNSPLHF
NA,TRBJ2-3,medium-sized,TRBV7-3,TGTGCCAGCAGCCCCCGGGTTAGCGGTATAACAGATACGCAGTATTTT,CASSPRVSGITDTQYF
NA,TRBJ2-7,medium-sized,TRBV2,TGTGCCAGCAGTGGGACCTCCTACGAGCAGTACTTC,CASSGTSYEQYF
NA,TRBJ2-3,many,TRBV2,TGTGCCAGCAGTGAACGGGGAGTCACAGATACGCAGTATTTT,CASSERGVTDTQYF
NA,TRBJ1-3,medium-sized,TRBV20-1,TGCAGTGCTCCCCTAGGAGTCTCTGGAAACACCATATATTTT,CSAPLGVSGNTIYF
NA,TRBJ1-1,many,TRBV5-1,TGCGCCAGCAGCCCCTCTGGTGGGGGCACTGAAGCTTTCTTT,CASSPSGGGTEAFF
TRBD2,TRBJ2-7,NA,TRBV5-5,TGTGCCAGCAGCTTGGATGGCGGGGGGGCCTACGAGCAGTACTTC,CASSLDGGGAYEQYF
NA,TRBJ2-2,medium-sized,TRBV27,TGTGCCAGCAGTTGGACGGCGTTCGCGAACACCGGGGAGCTGTTTTTT,CASSWTAFANTGELFF
NA,TRBJ1-2,medium-sized,TRBV6-6,TGTGCCAGCAGTTACACCACAGGGTTCGACTATGGCTACACCTTC,CASSYTTGFDYGYTF
NA,TRBJ1-1,NA,TRBV6-5,TGTGCCAGCAGTACCCGGGGGGGCACTGAAGCTTTCTTT,CASSTRGGTEAFF
TRBD1,TRBJ2-1,few,TRBV3-1,TGTGCCAGCAGCCATGGGACAGGTAGACAGTTCTTC,CASSHGTGRQFF
NA,TRBJ2-3,hyperexpanded,TRBV27,TGTGCCAGCAGTTTGTCCTCGGATACGCAGTATTTT,CASSLSSDTQYF
TRBD1,TRBJ2-3,medium-sized,TRBV12-3/TRBV12-4,TGTGCCAGCAGTCGGAAATTGACAGGGCTCGCAGATACGCAGTATTTT,CASSRKLTGLADTQYF
NA,TRBJ2-7,many,TRBV2,TGTGCCAGCAGTGAAACTAGCAGGGTCGAGCAGTACTTC,CASSETSRVEQYF
NA,TRBJ1-1,many,TRBV29-1,TGCAGCGCCGTCGGGGGAGGGCTTTTTACTGAAGCTTTCTTT,CSAVGGGLFTEAFF
TRBD1,TRBJ2-3,NA,TRBV13,TGTGCCAGCAGCCCATGGACAGGCCTAAGGGATACGCAGTATTTT,CASSPWTGLRDTQYF
NA,TRBJ2-7,NA,TRBV14,TGTGTCAGCAGCCAAGTGGACGGGACAATAAGTTACGAGCAGTACTTC,CVSSQVDGTISYEQYF
NA,TRBJ2-3,large,TRBV2,TGTGCCAGCAAGGTTATCTCAGATACGCAGTATTTT,CASKVISDTQYF
NA,TRBJ1-1,NA,TRBV6-1,TGTGCCAGCAGTGAAGCCTTGAACACTAAAGCTTACTTT,CASSEALNTKAYF
NA,TRBJ2-7,medium-sized,TRBV6-1,TGTGCCAGCAGTGAGCAGGGTGGCTACGAGCAGTACTTC,CASSEQGGYEQYF
TRBD1,TRBJ1-1,many,TRBV29-1,TGCAGCGCCTTGACAGGGGAAGCTTTCTTT,CSALTGEAFF